The 20 T cell receptor beta chains given below trace back to one sample, sequenced in a study of cytomegalovirus exposure and HLA in healthy donors (dated by TCRdb to 2017 to 2019). Library preparation was by the immunoSEQ multiplex PCR assay. For the multiplex PCR, a mixture combining 60 forward primers for TCR Vbeta segments and 13 reverse primers for TCR Jbeta segments was used. TCRdb carries this immuneACCESS record with in-frame sequences only. Its versions omit some clonotypes, under half of them owing to an unresolved V gene in the studies checked, with the rest unexplained. A total of some 150,000 clones appear in this sample, 65% to 85% of them only once. The ten largest clones add up to about 6.4% of the sample. Sequenced input: PBMCs. These receptors were obtained from a man under 40 in good health and CMV-seronegative.

The chain employs TRBV7-9 and TRBJ2-7, with a tentative D call TRBD1 (5 bases). The CDR3 is 13 residues long. V lost 4 bases and J 1 base, leaving 8 bases between the germline ends. The germline V gene encodes CDR1 SEHNR and CDR2 FQNEAQ (reference sequence). CDR3 sequence (DNA): TGTGCCAGCAGCTCCGGACATTCCTACGAGCAGTACTTC. Translation: CASSSGHSYEQYF.

The chain employs TRBV9 and TRBJ1-4; 7 nucleotides line up with TRBD1. V shed 4 bases and J 0 bases; nucleotides not matched to a gene: 0. Germline V gene sequence: CDR1 SGDLS, CDR2 YYNGEE. CDR3 length equals 14 residues. The CDR3 nucleotides read TGTGCCAGCAGCACAGGGGCAACTAATGAAAAACTGTTTTTT. It translates to CASSTGATNEKLFF.

This chain uses TRBV19 with TRBJ1-3; D ambiguous. The CDR3 consists of 16 residues. Looked up from germline, CDR1 is LNHDA and CDR2 is SQIVND (reference sequence). Trimming removed 6 bases from V and 0 bases from J, with 15 bases in between. CDR3 DNA sequence: TGTGCCAGTAGCCCGCCCCGAACCAGCTCTGGAAACACCATATATTTT. It is translated as CASSPPRTSSGNTIYF.

This chain connects TRBV6-1 to TRBJ1-2, with TRBD1 matching over 7 bases. Germline CDR1 is MNHNS and CDR2 is SASEGT. V was pared by 10 bases and J by 4 bases, with 9 bases of the junction left unmatched. There are 13 residues in the CDR3. The CDR3 sequence: CATDGTARYGYTF. The CDR3 DNA is TGTGCCACCGACGGGACAGCCCGCTATGGCTACACCTTC.

The rearrangement links TRBV5-1 to TRBJ2-3; TRBD2 matches at 7 bases. Looked up from germline, CDR1 is SGHRS and CDR2 is YFSETQ. This CDR3 spans 16 amino acids. V lost 4 bases, J lost 3 bases, and 11 bases stayed unmatched. The CDR3 protein is CASSRRGSGVTDTQYF. The CDR3 bases are TGCGCCAGCAGCCGCCGGGGGAGCGGGGTGACAGATACGCAGTATTTT.

The chain employs TRBV2 and TRBJ2-7; 14 bases are shared with TRBD2. After removal of 6 bases from V and 7 bases from J, the junction contained 5 bases not matched to a gene. Germline V CDR1 and CDR2: SNHLY, FYNNEI. The CDR3 extends over 14 amino acids. The CDR3 loop reads CASRRLAGGREQYF. The CDR3 region has the DNA TGTGCCAGCAGAAGACTAGCGGGAGGGCGTGAGCAGTACTTC.

This clone was detected once. The chain joins TRBV7-9 to TRBJ2-5; D not resolved. V was shortened by 4 bases and J by 1 base, with 10 bases between the two germline ends. Germline assignment: CDR1 SEHNR and CDR2 FQNEAQ (reference sequence). The length of the CDR3 is 14 residues. Here the CDR3 reads CASSSLQIQETQYF. CDR3 sequence (DNA): TGTGCCAGCAGCTCCCTGCAGATCCAAGAGACCCAGTACTTC. Full variable domain (rest looked up from reference TRBV7-9 and TRBJ2-5): DTGVSQNPRHKITKRGQNVTFRCDPISEHNRLYWYRQTLGQGPEFLTYFQNEAQLEKSRLLSDRFSAERPKGSFSTLEIQRTEQGDSAMYLCASSSLQIQETQYFGPGTRLLVL.

This clone was counted once. The chain combines TRBV29-1 with TRBJ2-5; D is unresolved. Trimming removed 2 bases from V and 3 bases from J, with 7 bases in between. CDR1 and CDR2 from the germline V gene are SQVTM and ANQGSEA. CDR3 length equals 12 residues. The CDR3 coding sequence is TGCAGCGTTGAAAGGCTAGAAGAGACCCAGTACTTC. This codes for CSVERLEETQYF.

The chain recombines TRBV10-3 with TRBJ2-3, with D uncertain. This CDR3 is 13 amino acids long. Germline V gives CDR1 ENHRY, CDR2 SYGVKD. Trimming cost V 7 bases and J 3 bases, with 11 bases left between them. CDR3 loop: CAITSPGTDTQYF. CDR3 in DNA: TGTGCCATCACATCGCCCGGGACAGATACGCAGTATTTT.

The chain is built from TRBV9 and TRBJ2-1; D not resolved. The CDR3 extends over 12 amino acids. Trimming shortened V by 4 bases and J by 8 bases, and 10 bases separated the two germline ends. CDR1 SGDLS and CDR2 YYNGEE come from the germline V gene. The CDR3 sequence is CASSLESDEQFF. DNA of the CDR3: TGTGCCAGCAGCCTAGAGTCGGATGAGCAGTTCTTC.

With regard to this clone: An end of the junction differs from the germline gene, which may be a read error. The CDR3 sequence is CASSLLVTSDEELFF. As DNA, the CDR3 is TGTGCCAGCAGCTTATTGGTTACTAGTGATGAAGAACTGTTTTTT. The chain recombines TRBV7-9 with TRBJ1-4; D gene ambiguous. The CDR3 runs 15 residues. Germline loops: CDR1 SEHNR, CDR2 FQNEAQ (reference sequence).

This clone was recorded a few times. The rearrangement links TRBV5-1 to TRBJ1-1; 7 bases match TRBD1. CDR3 size: 14 residues. J lost 0 bases, V lost 9 bases, and 8 bases had no gene match. CDR1 is SGHRS and CDR2 is YFSETQ in the germline V gene. The CDR3 bases are TGCGCCACCAGGGAGGGACAGATGAACACTGAAGCTTTCTTT. Translated, it gives CATREGQMNTEAFF.

The chain uses TRBV6-1 and TRBJ2-1, with D tentatively TRBD2 (6 bases). The CDR3 runs 14 residues. Germline V gene lookup returns CDR1 MNHNS and CDR2 SASEGT. The ends were cut back, 6 bases at V and 1 base at J, with 10 bases in the middle. The CDR3 loop is CASSRDSSYNEQFF. Here the CDR3 DNA reads TGTGCCAGCAGCCGGGACTCTTCCTACAATGAGCAGTTCTTC.

This clone occurred once. The V and J genes are TRBV11-3 and TRBJ2-3, with 15 nucleotides matching TRBD2. Germline CDR1 is SGHNT and CDR2 is YENEEA. V trimming: 5 bases; J trimming: 2 bases; junction bases outside the gene matches: 5. CDR3 length equals 17 residues. Here the CDR3 reads CASSPGTSGGSTDTQYF. CDR3 nucleotides: TGTGCCAGCAGCCCCGGGACTAGCGGGGGGTCCACAGATACGCAGTATTTT.

The table lists this clone with a count of one. The chain employs TRBV10-1 and TRBJ1-3; D perhaps matches TRBD1 (6 bases). Trimming removed 4 bases from V and 9 bases from J, with 16 bases in between. Per the germline V gene, CDR1 is WNHNN and CDR2 is SYGVQD (reference sequence). CDR3 length equals 14 residues. CDR3: CASSGSAGDGTIYF. In nucleotides, the CDR3 is TGCGCCAGCAGTGGATCGGCAGGGGATGGCACCATATATTTT.

The chain recombines TRBV7-9 with TRBJ1-2, with 7 nucleotides matching TRBD1. The ends lost 1 base at V and 7 bases at J; junction bases unmatched: 6. CDR3 size: 14 residues. Germline V gene lookup returns CDR1 SEHNR and CDR2 FQNEAQ (reference sequence). CDR3 bases: TGTGCCAGCAGCTTAGACGGCAGGGGGTCTGGCTACACCTTC. Translated: CASSLDGRGSGYTF.

The V gene is TRBV29-1, the J gene TRBJ1-2; possible D gene TRBD1, 6 bases. The CDR3 contains 12 residues. Looked up from germline, CDR1 is SQVTM and CDR2 is ANQGSEA. Trimming cost V 7 bases and J 4 bases, with 13 bases left between them. The chain's CDR3 is CSASRGAYGYTF. The CDR3 nucleotides are TGCAGCGCCTCACGGGGGGCCTATGGCTACACCTTC.

The V call is TRBV18, the J call TRBJ2-1; 9 nucleotides agree with TRBD1. After removal of 4 bases from V and 4 bases from J, the junction contained 5 bases not matched to a gene. The CDR3 extends over 15 amino acids. Germline lookup yields CDR1 KGHSH and CDR2 LQKENI. The CDR3 DNA sequence: TGTGCCAGCTCACATTCCGGGACAGGGTACAATGAGCAGTTCTTC. It codes for CASSHSGTGYNEQFF.

This chain connects TRBV6-5 to TRBJ1-2; no clear D. Trimming took off 7 bases at V and 4 bases at J, with 7 bases between the two ends. The CDR3 extends over 11 amino acids. Germline V CDR1 and CDR2: MNHEY, SVGAGI. CDR3 bases: TGTGCCAGCAACAATGGCTATGGCTACACCTTC. It codes for CASNNGYGYTF.

The chain is built from TRBV7-6 and TRBJ2-7, with 14 positions matching TRBD2. This CDR3 is 18 amino acids long. Unmatched junction bases numbered 13, after V lost 4 bases and J lost 5 bases. In germline, CDR1 is SGHVS, CDR2 FNYEAQ. The CDR3 here is CASSSIRGLAGVLHEQYF. The CDR3 nucleotides read TGTGCCAGCAGCTCCATAAGGGGACTAGCGGGAGTCTTACACGAGCAGTACTTC.